The rows below give T cell receptor beta chains drawn from one sample of a study of regulatory T cells in long-lasting Graves disease. TCRdb analysed the multiplex PCR reads with MiXCR anew, one entry per CDR3 protein. This repertoire shows over 450,000 distinct CDR3 sequences, 20% to 25% found once; its top ten account for less than 9%. The sample here was peripheral blood mononuclear cells (PBMCs), taken when the disease was refractory, from a patient treated with antithyroid drugs. Receptors originate from a female donor with Graves disease. CDR3s include the opening cysteine and the closing phenylalanine or tryptophan. The D gene is left open where the match is weak. A clone size is listed for some rows: how often the clone was seen (once, few, many), or a class if it is expanded.

J: TRBJ2-4
D: TRBD1
V: TRBV7-9
size: NA
CDR3: CASSKPTGIGNIQYF
DNA: TGTGCCAGCAGCAAACCGACAGGGATCGGGAACATTCAGTACTTC

J: TRBJ2-1
D: NA
V: TRBV29-1
size: NA
CDR3: CSVELGERFYNEQFF
DNA: TGCAGCGTTGAATTGGGAGAGCGGTTCTACAATGAGCAGTTCTTC

J: TRBJ2-7
D: TRBD2
V: TRBV11-3
size: few
CDR3: CASRVTGLAGGSYEQYF
DNA: TGTGCCAGCAGAGTTACGGGACTAGCGGGAGGGTCCTACGAGCAGTACTTC

J: TRBJ2-7
D: TRBD1
V: TRBV18
size: NA
CDR3: CASSPPDRYEQYF
DNA: TGTGCCAGCTCACCCCCGGACAGGTACGAGCAGTACTTC

J: TRBJ1-2
D: NA
V: TRBV6-2/TRBV6-3
size: many
CDR3: CASSPLGHLSYTF
DNA: TGTGCCAGCAGTCCCCTGGGACATCTGAGCTACACCTTC

J: TRBJ2-7
D: NA
V: TRBV5-4
size: NA
CDR3: CASSPWQGRSYEQYF
DNA: TGTGCCAGCAGCCCCTGGCAGGGGCGTTCCTACGAGCAGTACTTC

J: TRBJ1-5
D: NA
V: TRBV19
size: NA
CDR3: CASSIRVGGVGLNQPQHF
DNA: TGTGCCAGTAGTATCAGGGTTGGGGGGGTTGGATTGAATCAGCCCCAGCATTTT

J: TRBJ1-2
D: NA
V: TRBV19
size: NA
CDR3: CASSIDRATNYGYTF
DNA: TGTGCCAGTAGTATTGACAGAGCGACCAACTATGGCTACACCTTC

J: TRBJ1-6
D: TRBD1
V: TRBV28
size: many
CDR3: CASSFQSTGGNSPLHF
DNA: TGTGCCAGCAGTTTTCAGTCGACAGGGGGGAATTCACCCCTCCACTTT

J: TRBJ2-2
D: TRBD2
V: TRBV4-2
size: NA
CDR3: CASRPGSGRASTGELFF
DNA: TGTGCCAGCAGGCCCGGGAGCGGGAGGGCCAGCACCGGGGAGCTGTTTTTT

J: TRBJ2-7
D: NA
V: TRBV7-9
size: few
CDR3: CASSLESAYPYEQYF
DNA: TGTGCCAGCAGCTTAGAATCAGCGTACCCTTACGAGCAGTACTTC